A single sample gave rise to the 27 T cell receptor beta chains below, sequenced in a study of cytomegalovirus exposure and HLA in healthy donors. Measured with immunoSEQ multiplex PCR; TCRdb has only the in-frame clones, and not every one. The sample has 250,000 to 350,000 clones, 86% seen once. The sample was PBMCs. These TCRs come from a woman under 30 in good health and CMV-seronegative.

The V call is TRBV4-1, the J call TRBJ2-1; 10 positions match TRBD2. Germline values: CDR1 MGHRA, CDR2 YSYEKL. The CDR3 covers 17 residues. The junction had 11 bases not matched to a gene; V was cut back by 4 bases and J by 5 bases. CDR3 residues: CASSRPSGSFSNNEQFF. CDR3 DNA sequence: TGCGCCAGCAGCCGGCCTAGCGGGAGTTTCAGTAACAATGAGCAGTTCTTC.

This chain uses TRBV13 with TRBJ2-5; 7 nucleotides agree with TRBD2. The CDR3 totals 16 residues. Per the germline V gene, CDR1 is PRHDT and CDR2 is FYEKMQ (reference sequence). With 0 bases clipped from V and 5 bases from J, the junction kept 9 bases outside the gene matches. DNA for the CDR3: TGTGCCAGCAGCTTAGGGAGGGCGGGAGTATGGGAGACCCAGTACTTC. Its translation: CASSLGRAGVWETQYF.

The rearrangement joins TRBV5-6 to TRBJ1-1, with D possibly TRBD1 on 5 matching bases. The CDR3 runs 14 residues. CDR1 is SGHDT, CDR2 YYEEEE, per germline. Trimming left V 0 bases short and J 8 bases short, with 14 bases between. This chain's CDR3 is CASSLGQSWAEAFF. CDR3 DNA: TGTGCCAGCAGCTTGGGACAGAGTTGGGCGGAAGCTTTCTTT.

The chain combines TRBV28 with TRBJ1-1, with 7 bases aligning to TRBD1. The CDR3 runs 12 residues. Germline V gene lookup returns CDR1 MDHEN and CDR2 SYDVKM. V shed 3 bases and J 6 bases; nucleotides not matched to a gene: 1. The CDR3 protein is CASSLGQPEAFF. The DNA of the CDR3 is TGTGCCAGCAGTTTGGGACAGCCTGAAGCTTTCTTT.

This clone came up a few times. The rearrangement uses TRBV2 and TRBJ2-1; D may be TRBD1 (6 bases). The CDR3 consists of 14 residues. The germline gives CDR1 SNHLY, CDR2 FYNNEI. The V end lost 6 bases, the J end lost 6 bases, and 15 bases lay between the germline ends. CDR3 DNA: TGTGCCAGCAGCCTACAGGGCCCCTCCAATGAGCAGTTCTTC. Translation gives CASSLQGPSNEQFF. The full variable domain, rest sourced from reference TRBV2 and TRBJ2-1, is EPEVTQTPSHQVTQMGQEVILRCVPISNHLYFYWYRQILGQKVEFLVSFYNNEISEKSEIFDDQFSVERPDGSNFTLKIRSTKLEDSAMYFCASSLQGPSNEQFFGPGTRLTVL.

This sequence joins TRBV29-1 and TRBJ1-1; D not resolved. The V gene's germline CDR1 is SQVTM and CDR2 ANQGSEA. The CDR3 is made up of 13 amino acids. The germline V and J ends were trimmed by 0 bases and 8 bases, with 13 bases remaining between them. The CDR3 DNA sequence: TGCAGCGTTGAAGATCCCAGAGGGTTGGAAGCTTTCTTT. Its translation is CSVEDPRGLEAFF. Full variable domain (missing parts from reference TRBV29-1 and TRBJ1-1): SAVISQKPSRDICQRGTSLTIQCQVDSQVTMMFWYRQQPGQSLTLIATANQGSEATYESGFVIDKFPISRPNLTFSTLTVSNMSPEDSSIYLCSVEDPRGLEAFFGQGTRLTVV.

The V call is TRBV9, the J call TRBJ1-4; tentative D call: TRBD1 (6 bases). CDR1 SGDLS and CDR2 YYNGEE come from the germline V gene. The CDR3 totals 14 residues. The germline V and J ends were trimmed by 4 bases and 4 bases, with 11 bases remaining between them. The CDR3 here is CASSPRTDNEKLFF. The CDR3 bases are TGTGCCAGCAGCCCACGGACAGATAATGAAAAACTGTTTTTT.

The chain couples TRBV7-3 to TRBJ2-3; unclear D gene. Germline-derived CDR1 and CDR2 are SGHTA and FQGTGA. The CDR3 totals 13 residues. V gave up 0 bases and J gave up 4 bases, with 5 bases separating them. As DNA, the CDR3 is TGTGCCAGCAGCTTAACAGAGTCAGATACGCAGTATTTT. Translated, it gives CASSLTESDTQYF.

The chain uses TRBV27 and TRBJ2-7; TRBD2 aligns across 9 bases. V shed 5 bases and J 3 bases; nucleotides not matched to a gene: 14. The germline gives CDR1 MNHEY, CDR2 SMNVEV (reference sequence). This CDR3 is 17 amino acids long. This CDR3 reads CASSPRGLARRSYEQYF. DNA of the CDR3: TGTGCCAGCAGTCCACGGGGACTAGCCAGAAGAAGCTACGAGCAGTACTTC.

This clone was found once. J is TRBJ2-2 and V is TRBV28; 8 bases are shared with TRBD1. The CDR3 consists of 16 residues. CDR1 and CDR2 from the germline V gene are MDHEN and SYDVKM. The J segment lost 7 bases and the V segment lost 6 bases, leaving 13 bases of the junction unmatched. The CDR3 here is CASSRAGTGLIGELFF. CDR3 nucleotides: TGTGCCAGCAGCCGAGCCGGGACAGGTCTTATCGGGGAGCTGTTTTTT.

CDR3 sequence reads: CASSIERQGFEPQHF. Here the CDR3 DNA reads TGTGCCAGTAGTATAGAACGGCAGGGGTTTGAGCCCCAGCATTTT. The chain couples TRBV19 to TRBJ1-5; D might be TRBD1 (6 bases). The germline CDR1 and CDR2 sequences are LNHDA and SQIVND (reference sequence). With 0 bases removed from V and 8 bases from J, the gap between germline ends came to 14 bases. There are 15 residues in the CDR3.

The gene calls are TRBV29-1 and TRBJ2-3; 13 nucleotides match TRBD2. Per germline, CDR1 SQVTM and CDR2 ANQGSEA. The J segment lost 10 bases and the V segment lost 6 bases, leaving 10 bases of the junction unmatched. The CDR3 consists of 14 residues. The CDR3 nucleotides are TGCAGCGTGCTTATGACTAGCGGGAGGTTTGCGCAGTATTTT. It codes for CSVLMTSGRFAQYF.

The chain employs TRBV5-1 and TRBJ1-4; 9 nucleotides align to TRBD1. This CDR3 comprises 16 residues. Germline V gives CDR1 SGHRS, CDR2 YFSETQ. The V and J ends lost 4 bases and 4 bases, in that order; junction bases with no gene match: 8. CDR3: CASSAAKTGGNEKLFF. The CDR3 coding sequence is TGCGCCAGCAGCGCCGCTAAGACAGGGGGTAATGAAAAACTGTTTTTT.

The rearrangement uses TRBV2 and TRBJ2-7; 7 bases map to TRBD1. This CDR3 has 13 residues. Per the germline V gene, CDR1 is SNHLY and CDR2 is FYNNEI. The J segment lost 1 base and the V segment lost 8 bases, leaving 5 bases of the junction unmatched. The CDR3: CASSDRASYEQYF. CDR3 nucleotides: TGTGCCAGCTCTGACAGGGCTTCCTACGAGCAGTACTTC.

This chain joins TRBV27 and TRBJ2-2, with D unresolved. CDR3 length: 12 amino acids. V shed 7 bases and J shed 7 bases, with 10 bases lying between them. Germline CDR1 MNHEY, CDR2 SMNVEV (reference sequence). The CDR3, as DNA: TGTGCCAGCAAATTCCGGTACGGGGAGCTGTTTTTT. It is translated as CASKFRYGELFF.

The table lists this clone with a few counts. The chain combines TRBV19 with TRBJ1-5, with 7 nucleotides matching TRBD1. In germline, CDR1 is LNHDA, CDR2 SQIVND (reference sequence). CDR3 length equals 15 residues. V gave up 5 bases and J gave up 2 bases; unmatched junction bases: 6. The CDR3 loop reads CASSSPGTGNQPQHF. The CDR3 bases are TGTGCCAGTAGTTCCCCCGGGACAGGCAATCAGCCCCAGCATTTT.

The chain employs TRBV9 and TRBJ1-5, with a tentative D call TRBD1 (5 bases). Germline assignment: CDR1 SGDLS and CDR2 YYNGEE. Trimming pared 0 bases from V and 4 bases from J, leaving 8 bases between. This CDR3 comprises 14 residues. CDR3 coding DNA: TGTGCCAGCAGCGTAGCGGCAGGGAATCAGCCCCAGCATTTT. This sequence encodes CASSVAAGNQPQHF.

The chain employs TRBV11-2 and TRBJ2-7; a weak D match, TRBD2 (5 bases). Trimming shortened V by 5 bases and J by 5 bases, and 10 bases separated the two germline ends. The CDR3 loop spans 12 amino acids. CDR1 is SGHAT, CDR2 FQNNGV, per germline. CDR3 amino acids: CASSVRGNEQYF. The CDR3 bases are TGTGCCAGCAGCGTTAGAGGGAACGAGCAGTACTTC. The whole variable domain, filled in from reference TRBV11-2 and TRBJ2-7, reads EAGVAQSPRYKIIEKRQSVAFWCNPISGHATLYWYQQILGQGPKLLIQFQNNGVVDDSQLPKDRFSAERLKGVDSTLKIQPAKLEDSAVYLCASSVRGNEQYFGPGTRLTVT.

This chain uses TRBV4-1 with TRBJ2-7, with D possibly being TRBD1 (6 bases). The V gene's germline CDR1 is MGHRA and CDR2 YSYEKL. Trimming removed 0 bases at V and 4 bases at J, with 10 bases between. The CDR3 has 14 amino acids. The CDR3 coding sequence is TGCGCCAGCAGCCAAGACGGACAGAATTACGAGCAGTACTTC. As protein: CASSQDGQNYEQYF.

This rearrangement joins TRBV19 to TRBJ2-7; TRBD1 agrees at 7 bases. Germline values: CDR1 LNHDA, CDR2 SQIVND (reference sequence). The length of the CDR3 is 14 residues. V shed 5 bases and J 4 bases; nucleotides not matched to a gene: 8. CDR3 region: CASSPWTGEYEQYF. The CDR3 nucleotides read TGTGCCAGTAGTCCCTGGACAGGAGAATACGAGCAGTACTTC.

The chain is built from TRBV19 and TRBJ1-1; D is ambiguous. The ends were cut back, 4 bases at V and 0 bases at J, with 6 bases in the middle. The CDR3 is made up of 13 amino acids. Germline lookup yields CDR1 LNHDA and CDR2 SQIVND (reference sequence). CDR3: CASSNPMNTEAFF. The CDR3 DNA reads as TGTGCCAGTAGTAATCCCATGAACACTGAAGCTTTCTTT.

CDR3 nucleotide sequence: TGTGCCAGCAGTTTAGGGACAATGAACACTGAAGCTTTCTTT. Amino acids: CASSLGTMNTEAFF. This rearrangement joins TRBV28 to TRBJ1-1; D might be TRBD1 (6 bases). With 2 bases removed from V and 0 bases from J, the gap between germline ends came to 7 bases. CDR1 and CDR2 from the germline V gene are MDHEN and SYDVKM. The CDR3 runs to 14 residues.

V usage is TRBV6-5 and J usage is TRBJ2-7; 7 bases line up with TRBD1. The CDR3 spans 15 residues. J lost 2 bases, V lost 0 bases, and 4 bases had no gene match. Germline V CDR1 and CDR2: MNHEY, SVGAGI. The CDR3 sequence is CASSYSGQLTYEQYF. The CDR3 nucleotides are TGTGCCAGCAGTTACTCGGGACAGCTTACCTACGAGCAGTACTTC.

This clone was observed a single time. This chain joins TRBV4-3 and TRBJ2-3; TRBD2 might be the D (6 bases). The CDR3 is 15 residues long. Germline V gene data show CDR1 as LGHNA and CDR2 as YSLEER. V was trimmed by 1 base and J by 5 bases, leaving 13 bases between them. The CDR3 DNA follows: TGCGCCAGCAGCCAAGGGGTGGTGGGGGGAGATACGCAGTATTTT. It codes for CASSQGVVGGDTQYF.

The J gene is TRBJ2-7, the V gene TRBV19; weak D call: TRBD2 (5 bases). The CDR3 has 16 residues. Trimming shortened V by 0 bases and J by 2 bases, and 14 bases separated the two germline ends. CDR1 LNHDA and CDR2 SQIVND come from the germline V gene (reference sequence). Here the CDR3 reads CASSIDASSNTYEQYF. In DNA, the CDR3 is TGTGCCAGTAGTATAGATGCTAGCTCCAATACCTACGAGCAGTACTTC.

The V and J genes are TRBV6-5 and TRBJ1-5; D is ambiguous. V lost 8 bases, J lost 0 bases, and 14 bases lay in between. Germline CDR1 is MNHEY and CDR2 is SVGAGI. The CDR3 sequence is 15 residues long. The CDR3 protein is CASWEGRYSNQPQHF. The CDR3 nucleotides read TGTGCCAGCTGGGAGGGCAGATATAGCAATCAGCCCCAGCATTTT.

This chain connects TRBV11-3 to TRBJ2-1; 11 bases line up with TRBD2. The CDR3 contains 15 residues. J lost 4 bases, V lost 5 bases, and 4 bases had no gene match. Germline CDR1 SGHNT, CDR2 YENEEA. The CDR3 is CASSRGTSGYNEQFF. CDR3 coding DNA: TGTGCCAGCAGCCGCGGGACTAGCGGATACAATGAGCAGTTCTTC.